The 16 T cell receptor beta chains below all came from one sample that was sequenced in a study of blood T cell repertoires in COVID-19. TCRdb's table, derived via immunoSEQ multiplex PCR, lists solely in-frame clones and lacks some. Here the sample spans 300,000 to 500,000 clones, approximately 87% being singletons. Source material: PBMCs or T cells enriched from blood (not recorded which). The receptor source for this set is a woman under 40 with acute COVID-19.

Note on this clone: The same CDR3 arises from other DNA sequences in this sample as well. This chain links TRBV5-1 with TRBJ1-1, with TRBD1 identical over 7 bases. Trimming took 3 bases from V and 1 from J; bases not matched to a gene: 3. Germline V lookup: CDR1 SGHRS, CDR2 YFSETQ. This CDR3 is built from 14 residues. The CDR3 DNA is TGCGCCAGCAGCTGGGGGACAGAGAACACTGAAGCTTTCTTT. Encoded protein: CASSWGTENTEAFF.

The chain has TRBV5-5 and TRBJ2-7; 7 nucleotides line up with TRBD1. Germline CDR1 SGHKS, CDR2 YYEKEE (reference sequence). CDR3 size: 14 residues. The V and J ends lost 7 bases and 7 bases, in that order; junction bases with no gene match: 14. The CDR3 DNA follows: TGTGCCAGCCTCTCGACAGGGAGTCCAGGAGAGCAGTACTTC. This gives the protein CASLSTGSPGEQYF.

This chain connects TRBV4-1 to TRBJ1-1; 9 bases line up with TRBD1. Per germline, CDR1 MGHRA and CDR2 YSYEKL. V trimming: 3 bases; J trimming: 4 bases; junction bases outside the gene matches: 9. The CDR3 runs to 16 residues. CDR3 region: CASSHASVTGGTEAFF. DNA for the CDR3: TGCGCCAGCAGCCATGCCTCGGTGACAGGGGGCACTGAAGCTTTCTTT.

J is TRBJ2-7 and V is TRBV5-1, with D maybe TRBD1 (6 bases). Germline V gene lookup returns CDR1 SGHRS and CDR2 YFSETQ. The CDR3 loop spans 13 amino acids. Trimming took 6 bases from V and 5 from J, leaving 15 bases between them. The CDR3 here is CASKENRAHEQYF. The CDR3 nucleotides are TGCGCCAGCAAAGAGAACAGGGCCCACGAGCAGTACTTC.

The chain has TRBV5-1 and TRBJ2-7; 10 bases align to TRBD1. The CDR3 covers 13 residues. Losses at the gene ends were 7 bases for V and 2 bases for J; bases not matched to a gene: 3. CDR1 and CDR2 from the germline V gene are SGHRS and YFSETQ. CDR3 in DNA: TGCGCCAGCCGGGGACAGGGGACCTACGAGCAGTACTTC. Translated, it gives CASRGQGTYEQYF.

This chain joins TRBV21-1 and TRBJ2-7; the table gives TRBD1 as D, unverified against the DNA. TRBV21-1 is marked as a pseudogene. CDR3 length: 12 amino acids. In nucleotides, the CDR3 is TGTGCCGTCTACAGGGGCTCCTACGAGCAGTACTTC. Translating gives CAVYRGSYEQYF.

This chain links TRBV19 with TRBJ1-2, with D possibly matching TRBD1 (6 bases). V dropped 6 bases and J dropped 5 bases, with 13 bases sitting between them. This CDR3 comprises 13 residues. CDR1 and CDR2 from the germline V gene are LNHDA and SQIVND (reference sequence). DNA of the CDR3: TGTGCCAGTAGCCAGGGGCGCGGATATGGCTACACCTTC. Translated: CASSQGRGYGYTF. Looking up the rest from reference TRBV19 and TRBJ1-2 gives the full variable domain: DGGITQSPKYLFRKEGQNVTLSCEQNLNHDAMYWYRQDPGQGLRLIYYSQIVNDFQKGDIAEGYSVSREKKESFPLTVTSAQKNPTAFYLCASSQGRGYGYTFGSGTRLTVV.

The chain is built from TRBV3-1 (or the pseudogene TRBV3-2) and TRBJ1-3, with D perhaps matching TRBD1 (6 bases). Germline V lookup: CDR1 LGHDT, CDR2 YNNKEL (reference sequence). This CDR3 contains 17 residues. The ends were cut back, 0 bases at V and 1 base at J, with 13 bases in the middle. CDR3 sequence: CASSQEGAGESGNTIYF. The CDR3 bases are TGTGCCAGCAGCCAAGAGGGGGCCGGGGAATCTGGAAACACCATATATTTT.

This chain connects TRBV24-1 to TRBJ2-2; TRBD2 agrees at 7 bases. The CDR3 sequence is 15 residues long. CDR1 is KGHDR and CDR2 is SFDVKD in the germline V gene. The V and J ends lost 7 bases and 5 bases, in that order; junction bases with no gene match: 9. This CDR3 is CATRGEGPRTGELFF. The DNA of the CDR3 is TGTGCCACCAGGGGGGAGGGGCCCCGAACCGGGGAGCTGTTTTTT.

The chain employs TRBV24-1 and TRBJ2-7, with D uncertain. CDR3 length: 11 residues. Trimming pared 5 bases from V and 5 bases from J, leaving 6 bases between. Germline V gene data show CDR1 as KGHDR and CDR2 as SFDVKD. As DNA, the CDR3 is TGTGCCACCAGTGCTATGAACGAGCAGTACTTC. It yields the protein CATSAMNEQYF.

This clone was counted only a few times. This chain links TRBV4-2 with TRBJ2-1; D possibly corresponds to TRBD2 (5 bases). The V end lost 0 bases, the J end lost 2 bases, and 11 bases lay between the germline ends. Germline CDR1 LGHNA, CDR2 YNFKEQ. The CDR3 length is 16 residues. This CDR3 is CASSQELGHPYNEQFF. CDR3 nucleotide sequence: TGTGCCAGCAGCCAAGAACTAGGTCACCCCTACAATGAGCAGTTCTTC.

On this clone itself: The sample holds other DNA sequences that translate to the same CDR3. The chain employs TRBV5-1 and TRBJ1-5; D gene ambiguous. Trimming left V 4 bases short and J 0 bases short, with 8 bases between. This CDR3 has 14 residues. The germline CDR1 and CDR2 sequences are SGHRS and YFSETQ. CDR3 loop: CASSLGGSNQPQHF. The CDR3 bases are TGCGCCAGCAGCCTGGGAGGTAGCAATCAGCCCCAGCATTTT.

This sequence joins TRBV27 and TRBJ2-7; tentatively, D is TRBD2 (5 bases). This CDR3 spans 13 amino acids. CDR1 MNHEY and CDR2 SMNVEV come from the germline V gene (reference sequence). V lost 2 bases and J lost 6, with 11 bases in between. The CDR3 spells CASSLKPGGEQYF. CDR3 nucleotide sequence: TGTGCCAGCAGTTTAAAGCCAGGAGGCGAGCAGTACTTC.

V usage is TRBV11-1 and J usage is TRBJ2-5; TRBD1 might be the D (6 bases). Per germline, CDR1 SGHAT and CDR2 FQDESV (reference sequence). The V and J ends lost 2 bases and 1 base respectively, with 11 bases between them. CDR3 length equals 15 residues. The CDR3 is CASSLLVQGQETQYF. CDR3 sequence (DNA): TGTGCCAGCAGCTTATTGGTACAGGGCCAAGAGACCCAGTACTTC.

This clone was picked up one time. The gene calls are TRBV3-1 (or the pseudogene TRBV3-2) and TRBJ1-1, with 10 bases that match TRBD1. V gave up 4 bases and J gave up 6 bases; unmatched junction bases: 5. This CDR3 is built from 14 residues. From germline, CDR1 is LGHDT and CDR2 YNNKEL (reference sequence). CDR3: CASSPGQGGPEAFF. CDR3 DNA sequence: TGTGCCAGCAGCCCTGGACAGGGGGGGCCTGAAGCTTTCTTT.

The genes are TRBV19 and TRBJ1-6, with no clear D. Trimming removed 3 bases from V and 10 bases from J, with 7 bases in between. Looked up from germline, CDR1 is LNHDA and CDR2 is SQIVND (reference sequence). The CDR3 consists of 12 residues. DNA of the CDR3: TGTGCCAGTAGTATTGGACTCTCACCCCTCCACTTT. Protein: CASSIGLSPLHF.